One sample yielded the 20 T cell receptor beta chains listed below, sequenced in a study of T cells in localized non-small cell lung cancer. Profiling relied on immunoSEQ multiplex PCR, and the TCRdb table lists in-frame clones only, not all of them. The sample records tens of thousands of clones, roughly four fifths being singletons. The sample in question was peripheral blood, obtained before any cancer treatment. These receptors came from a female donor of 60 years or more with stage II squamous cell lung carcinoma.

CDR3 bases: TGTGCCAGTAGTATCGACAGGGATTACTACGCTTTCTTT. Its translation: CASSIDRDYYAFF. The rearrangement links TRBV19 to TRBJ1-1; 7 bases are shared with TRBD1. This CDR3 region has 13 residues. Germline lookup yields CDR1 LNHDA and CDR2 SQIVND (reference sequence). V dropped 3 bases and J dropped 11; count of bases not matched to a gene: 9.

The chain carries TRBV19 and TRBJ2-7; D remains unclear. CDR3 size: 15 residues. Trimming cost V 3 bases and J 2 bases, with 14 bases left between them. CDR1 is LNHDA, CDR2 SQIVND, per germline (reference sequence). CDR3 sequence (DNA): TGTGCCAGTAGTATCGCTCTGAACGGAGCCTACGAGCAGTACTTC. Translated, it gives CASSIALNGAYEQYF.

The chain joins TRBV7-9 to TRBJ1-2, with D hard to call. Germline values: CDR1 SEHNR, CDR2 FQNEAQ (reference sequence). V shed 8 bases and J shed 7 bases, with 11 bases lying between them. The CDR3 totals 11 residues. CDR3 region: CASGSTRGYTF. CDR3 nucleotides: TGTGCCAGCGGGTCGACCCGTGGCTACACCTTC.

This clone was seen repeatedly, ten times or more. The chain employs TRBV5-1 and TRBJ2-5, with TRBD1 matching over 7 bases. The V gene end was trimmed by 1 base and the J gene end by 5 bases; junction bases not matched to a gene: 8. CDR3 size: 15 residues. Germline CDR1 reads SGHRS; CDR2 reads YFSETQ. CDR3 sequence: CASSLNRQGAETQYF. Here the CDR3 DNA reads TGCGCCAGCAGCTTGAACCGACAGGGTGCGGAGACCCAGTACTTC.

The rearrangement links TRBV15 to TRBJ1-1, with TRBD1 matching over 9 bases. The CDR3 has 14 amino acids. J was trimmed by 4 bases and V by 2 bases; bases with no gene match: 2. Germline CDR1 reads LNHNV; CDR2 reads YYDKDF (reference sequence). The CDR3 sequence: CATSRTDRGTEAFF. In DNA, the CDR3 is TGTGCCACCAGCAGAACGGACAGGGGCACTGAAGCTTTCTTT. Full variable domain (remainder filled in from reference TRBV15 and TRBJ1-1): DAMVIQNPRYQVTQFGKPVTLSCSQTLNHNVMYWYQQKSSQAPKLLFHYYDKDFNNEADTPDNFQSRRPNTSFCFLDIRSPGLGDTAMYLCATSRTDRGTEAFFGQGTRLTVV.

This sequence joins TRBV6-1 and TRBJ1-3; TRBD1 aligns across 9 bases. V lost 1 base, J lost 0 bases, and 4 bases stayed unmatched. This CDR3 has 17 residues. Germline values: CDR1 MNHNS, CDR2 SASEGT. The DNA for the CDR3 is TGTGCCAGCAGTGAAGTGGGGACAGGGCGCTCTGGAAACACCATATATTTT. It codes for CASSEVGTGRSGNTIYF.

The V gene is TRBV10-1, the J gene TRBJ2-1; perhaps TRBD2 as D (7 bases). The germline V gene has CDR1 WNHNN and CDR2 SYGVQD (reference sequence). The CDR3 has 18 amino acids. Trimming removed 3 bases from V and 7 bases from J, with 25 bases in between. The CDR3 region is CASSEGDRGGSLSNEQFF. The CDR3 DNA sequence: TGCGCCAGCAGTGAAGGTGATAGGGGGGGGTCACTGTCAAATGAGCAGTTCTTC.

The CDR3 DNA is TGTGCCAGCAGCAAAGTTAAGGGTACGGAGAATTCACCCCTCCACTTT. As protein: CASSKVKGTENSPLHF. The chain uses TRBV21-1 and TRBJ1-6. TRBV21-1 is a pseudogene locus. The CDR3 is made up of 16 amino acids.

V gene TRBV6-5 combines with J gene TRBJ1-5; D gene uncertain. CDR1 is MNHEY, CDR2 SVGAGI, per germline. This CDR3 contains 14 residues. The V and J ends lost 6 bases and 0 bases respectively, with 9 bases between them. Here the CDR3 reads CASRNGDSNQPQHF. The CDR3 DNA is TGTGCCAGCAGAAACGGGGATAGCAATCAGCCCCAGCATTTT.

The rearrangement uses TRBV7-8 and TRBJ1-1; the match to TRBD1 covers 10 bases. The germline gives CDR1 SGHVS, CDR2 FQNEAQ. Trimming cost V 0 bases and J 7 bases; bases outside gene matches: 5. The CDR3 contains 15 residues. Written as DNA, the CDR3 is TGTGCCAGCAGCTTAGCCGGGGGACAGGGGTATGAAGCTTTCTTT. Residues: CASSLAGGQGYEAFF.

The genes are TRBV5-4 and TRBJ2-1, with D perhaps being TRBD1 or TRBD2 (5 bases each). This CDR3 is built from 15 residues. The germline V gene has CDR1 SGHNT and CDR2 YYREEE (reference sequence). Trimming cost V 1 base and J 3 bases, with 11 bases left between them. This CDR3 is CASSLIGGIYNEQFF. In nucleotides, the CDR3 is TGTGCCAGCAGCTTGATTGGGGGAATCTACAATGAGCAGTTCTTC.

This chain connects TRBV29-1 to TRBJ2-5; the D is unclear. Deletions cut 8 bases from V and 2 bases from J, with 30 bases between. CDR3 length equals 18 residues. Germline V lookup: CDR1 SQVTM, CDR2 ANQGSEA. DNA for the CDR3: TGCAGCCACCTGGCAGGCGGTCGAGCCAACACGGCACAAGAGACCCAGTACTTC. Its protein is CSHLAGGRANTAQETQYF. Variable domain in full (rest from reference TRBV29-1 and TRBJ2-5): SAVISQKPSRDICQRGTSLTIQCQVDSQVTMMFWYRQQPGQSLTLIATANQGSEATYESGFVIDKFPISRPNLTFSTLTVSNMSPEDSSIYLCSHLAGGRANTAQETQYFGPGTRLLVL.

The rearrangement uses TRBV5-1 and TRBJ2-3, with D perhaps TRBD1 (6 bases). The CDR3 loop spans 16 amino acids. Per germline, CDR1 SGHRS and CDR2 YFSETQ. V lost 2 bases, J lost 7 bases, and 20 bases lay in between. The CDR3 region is CASSLESTGPKYTQYF. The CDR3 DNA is TGCGCCAGCAGCTTAGAATCGACAGGTCCTAAATATACGCAGTATTTT.

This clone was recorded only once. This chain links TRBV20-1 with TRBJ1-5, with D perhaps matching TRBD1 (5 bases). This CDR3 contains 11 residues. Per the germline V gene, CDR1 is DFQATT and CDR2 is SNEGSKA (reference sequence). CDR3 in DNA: TGCAGGGGGGGGGTGACTCAGCCCCAGCATTTT. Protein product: CRGGVTQPQHF.

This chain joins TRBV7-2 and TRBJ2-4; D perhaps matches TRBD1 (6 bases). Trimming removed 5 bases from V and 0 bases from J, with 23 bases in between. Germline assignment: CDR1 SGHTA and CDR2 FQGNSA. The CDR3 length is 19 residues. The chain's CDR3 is CASSGTITDDRPAKNIQYF. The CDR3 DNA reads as TGTGCCAGCAGCGGAACTATTACAGACGACAGGCCAGCCAAAAACATTCAGTACTTC. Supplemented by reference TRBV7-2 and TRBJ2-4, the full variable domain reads GAGVSQSPSNKVTEKGKDVELRCDPISGHTALYWYRQSLGQGLEFLIYFQGNSAPDKSGLPSDRFSAERTGGSVSTLTIQRTQQEDSAVYLCASSGTITDDRPAKNIQYFGAGTRLSVL.

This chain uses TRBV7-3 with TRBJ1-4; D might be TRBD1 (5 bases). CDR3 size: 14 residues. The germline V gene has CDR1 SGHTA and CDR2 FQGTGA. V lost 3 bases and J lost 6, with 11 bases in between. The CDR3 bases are TGTGCCAGCAGCTTCCAGGGAAGAGATGAAAAACTGTTTTTT. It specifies CASSFQGRDEKLFF.

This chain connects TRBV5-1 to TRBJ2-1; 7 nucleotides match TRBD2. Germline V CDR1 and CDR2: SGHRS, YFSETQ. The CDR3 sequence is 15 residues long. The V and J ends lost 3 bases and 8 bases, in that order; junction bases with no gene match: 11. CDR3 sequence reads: CASSWGLGSGDEQFF. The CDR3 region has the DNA TGCGCCAGCAGCTGGGGCCTTGGAAGCGGGGATGAGCAGTTCTTC. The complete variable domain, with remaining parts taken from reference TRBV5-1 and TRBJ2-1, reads KAGVTQTPRYLIKTRGQQVTLSCSPISGHRSVSWYQQTPGQGLQFLFEYFSETQRNKGNFPGRFSGRQFSNSRSEMNVSTLELGDSALYLCASSWGLGSGDEQFFGPGTRLTVL.

The CDR3 here is CASSPLDGTGNTEAFF. DNA of the CDR3: TGTGCCAGCTCACCACTAGACGGTACTGGGAACACTGAAGCTTTCTTT. The rearrangement joins TRBV18 to TRBJ1-1; D gene unclear. The CDR3 is 16 amino acids. Germline V gives CDR1 KGHSH, CDR2 LQKENI. V was cut by 1 base and J by 1 base, with 13 bases left in between.

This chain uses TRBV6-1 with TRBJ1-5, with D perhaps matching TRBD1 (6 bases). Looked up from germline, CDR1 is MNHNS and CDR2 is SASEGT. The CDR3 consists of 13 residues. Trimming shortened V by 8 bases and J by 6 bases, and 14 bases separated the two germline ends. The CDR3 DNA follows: TGTGCCAGCCTAACAGGGTTAGCTCAGCCCCAGCATTTT. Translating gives CASLTGLAQPQHF.

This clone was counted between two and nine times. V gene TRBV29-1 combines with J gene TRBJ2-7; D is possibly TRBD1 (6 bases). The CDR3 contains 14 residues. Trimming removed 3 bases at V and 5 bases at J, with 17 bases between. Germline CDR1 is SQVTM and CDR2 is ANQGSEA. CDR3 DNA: TGCAGCGTTGACCTCCCTGACAGGCTCGACGAGCAGTACTTC. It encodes CSVDLPDRLDEQYF.